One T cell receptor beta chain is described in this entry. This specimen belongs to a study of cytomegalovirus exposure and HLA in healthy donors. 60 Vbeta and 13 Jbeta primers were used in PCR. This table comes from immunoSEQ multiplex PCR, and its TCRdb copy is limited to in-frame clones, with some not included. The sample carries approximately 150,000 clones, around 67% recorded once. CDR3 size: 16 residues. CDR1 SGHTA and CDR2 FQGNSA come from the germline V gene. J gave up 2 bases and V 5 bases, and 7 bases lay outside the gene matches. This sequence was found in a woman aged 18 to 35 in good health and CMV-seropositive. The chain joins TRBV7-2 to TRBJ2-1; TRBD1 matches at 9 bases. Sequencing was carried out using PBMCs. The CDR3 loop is CASSGPTGGTYNEQFF. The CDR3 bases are TGTGCCAGCAGCGGACCAACAGGGGGCACCTACAATGAGCAGTTCTTC.